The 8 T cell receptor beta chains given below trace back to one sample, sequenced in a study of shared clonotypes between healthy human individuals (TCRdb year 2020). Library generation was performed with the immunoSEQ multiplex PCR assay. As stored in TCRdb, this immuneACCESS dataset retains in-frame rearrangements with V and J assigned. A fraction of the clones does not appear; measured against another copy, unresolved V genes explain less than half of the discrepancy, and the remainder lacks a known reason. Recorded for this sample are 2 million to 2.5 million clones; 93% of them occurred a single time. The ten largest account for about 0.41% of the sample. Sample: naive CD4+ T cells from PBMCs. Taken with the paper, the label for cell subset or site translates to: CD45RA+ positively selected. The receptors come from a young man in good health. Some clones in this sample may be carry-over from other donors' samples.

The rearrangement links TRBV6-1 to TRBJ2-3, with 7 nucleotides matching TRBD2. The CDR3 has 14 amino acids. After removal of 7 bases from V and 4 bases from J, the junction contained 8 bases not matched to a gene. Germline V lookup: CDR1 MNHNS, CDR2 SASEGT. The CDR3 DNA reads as TGTGCCAGCACACTAGCGATGTTTCCAGATACGCAGTATTTT. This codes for CASTLAMFPDTQYF.

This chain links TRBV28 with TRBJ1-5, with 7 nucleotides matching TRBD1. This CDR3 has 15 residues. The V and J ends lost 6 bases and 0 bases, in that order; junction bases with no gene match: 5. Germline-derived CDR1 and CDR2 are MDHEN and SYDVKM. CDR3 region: CASRRTGYSNQPQHF. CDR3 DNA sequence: TGTGCCAGCAGGCGGACAGGCTATAGCAATCAGCCCCAGCATTTT.

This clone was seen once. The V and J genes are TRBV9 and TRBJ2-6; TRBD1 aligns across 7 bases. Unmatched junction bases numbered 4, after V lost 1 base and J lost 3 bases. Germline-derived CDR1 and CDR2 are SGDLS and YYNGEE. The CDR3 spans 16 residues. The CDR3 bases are TGTGCCAGCAGCGTACAGACAGGGTATGGGGCCAACGTCCTGACTTTC. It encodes CASSVQTGYGANVLTF.

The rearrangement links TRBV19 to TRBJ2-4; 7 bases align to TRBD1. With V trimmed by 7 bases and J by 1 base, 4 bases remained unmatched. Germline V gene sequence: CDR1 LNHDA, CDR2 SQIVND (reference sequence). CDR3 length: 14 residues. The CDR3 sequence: CASKGAGAKNIQYF. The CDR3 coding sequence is TGTGCCAGTAAGGGGGCTGGCGCCAAAAACATTCAGTACTTC.

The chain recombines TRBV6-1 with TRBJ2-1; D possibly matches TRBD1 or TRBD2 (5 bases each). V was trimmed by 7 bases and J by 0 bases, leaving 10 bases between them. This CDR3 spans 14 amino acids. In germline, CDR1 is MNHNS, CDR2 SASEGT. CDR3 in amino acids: CASKGPSSYNEQFF. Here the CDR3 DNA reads TGTGCCAGCAAGGGACCGAGCTCCTACAATGAGCAGTTCTTC.

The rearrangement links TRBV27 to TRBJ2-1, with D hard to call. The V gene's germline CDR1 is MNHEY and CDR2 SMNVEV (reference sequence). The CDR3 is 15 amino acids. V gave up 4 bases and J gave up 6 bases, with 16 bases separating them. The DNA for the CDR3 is TGTGCCAGCAGTTACCGAAGCGCCCAAGGCAATGAGCAGTTCTTC. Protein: CASSYRSAQGNEQFF.

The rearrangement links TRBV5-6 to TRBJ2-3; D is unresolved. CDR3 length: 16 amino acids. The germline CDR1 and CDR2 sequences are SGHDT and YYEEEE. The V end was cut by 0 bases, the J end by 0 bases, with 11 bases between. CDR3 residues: CASSLVGQLSTDTQYF. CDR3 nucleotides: TGTGCCAGCAGCTTGGTTGGGCAGCTTAGCACAGATACGCAGTATTTT. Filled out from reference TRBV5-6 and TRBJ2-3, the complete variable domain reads DAGVTQSPTHLIKTRGQQVTLRCSPKSGHDTVSWYQQALGQGPQFIFQYYEEEERQRGNFPDRFSGHQFPNYSSELNVNALLLGDSALYLCASSLVGQLSTDTQYFGPGTRLTVL.

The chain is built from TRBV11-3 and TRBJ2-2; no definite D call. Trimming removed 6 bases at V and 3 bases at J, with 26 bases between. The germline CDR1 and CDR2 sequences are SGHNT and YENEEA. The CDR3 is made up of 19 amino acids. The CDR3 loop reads CASSTTFYPGPGYTGELFF. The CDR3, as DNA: TGTGCCAGCAGTACTACATTCTACCCGGGCCCAGGCTACACCGGGGAGCTGTTTTTT.